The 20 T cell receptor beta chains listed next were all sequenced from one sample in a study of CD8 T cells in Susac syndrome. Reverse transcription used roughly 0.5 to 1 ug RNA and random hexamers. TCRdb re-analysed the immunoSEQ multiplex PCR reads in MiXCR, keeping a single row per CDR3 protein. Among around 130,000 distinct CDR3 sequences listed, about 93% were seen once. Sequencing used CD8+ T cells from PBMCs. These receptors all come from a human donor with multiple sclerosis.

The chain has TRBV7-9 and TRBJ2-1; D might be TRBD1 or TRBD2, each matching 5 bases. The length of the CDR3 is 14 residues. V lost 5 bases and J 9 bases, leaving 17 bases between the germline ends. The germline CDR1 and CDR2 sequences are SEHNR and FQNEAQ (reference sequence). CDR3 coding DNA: TGTGCCAGCAGCCTTCCCGGCCCGGGGCCTGAGCAGTTCTTC. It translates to CASSLPGPGPEQFF.

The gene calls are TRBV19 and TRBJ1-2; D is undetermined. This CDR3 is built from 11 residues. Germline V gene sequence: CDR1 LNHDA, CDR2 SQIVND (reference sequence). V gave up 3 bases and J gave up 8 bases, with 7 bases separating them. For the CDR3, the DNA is TGTGCCAGTAGTATCTACCAAGGCTACACCTTC. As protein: CASSIYQGYTF.

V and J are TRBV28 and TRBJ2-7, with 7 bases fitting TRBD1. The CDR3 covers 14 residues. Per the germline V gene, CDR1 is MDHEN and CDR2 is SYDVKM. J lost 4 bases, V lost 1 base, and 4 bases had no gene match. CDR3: CASSLLPGQYEQYF. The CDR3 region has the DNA TGTGCCAGCAGTTTATTGCCGGGACAGTACGAGCAGTACTTC.

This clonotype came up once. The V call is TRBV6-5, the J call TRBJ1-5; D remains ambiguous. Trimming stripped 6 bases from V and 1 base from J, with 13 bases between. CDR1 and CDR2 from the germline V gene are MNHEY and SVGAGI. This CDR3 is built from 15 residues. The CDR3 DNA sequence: TGTGCCAGCAGCCCATTCGGGGAGAGCAATCAGCCCCAGCATTTT. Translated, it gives CASSPFGESNQPQHF.

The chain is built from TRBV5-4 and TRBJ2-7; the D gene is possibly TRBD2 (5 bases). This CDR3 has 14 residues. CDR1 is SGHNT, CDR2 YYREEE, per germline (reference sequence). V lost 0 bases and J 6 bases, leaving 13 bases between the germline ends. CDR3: CASSLAGSSIEQYF. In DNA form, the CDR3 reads TGTGCCAGCAGCTTGGCGGGATCGTCCATCGAGCAGTACTTC.

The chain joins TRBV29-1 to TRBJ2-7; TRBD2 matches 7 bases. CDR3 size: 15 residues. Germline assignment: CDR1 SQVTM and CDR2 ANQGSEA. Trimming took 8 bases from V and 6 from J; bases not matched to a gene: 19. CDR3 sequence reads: CSTAGEGSGGPEQYF. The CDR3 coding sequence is TGCAGCACTGCTGGGGAGGGAAGCGGAGGGCCCGAGCAGTACTTC.

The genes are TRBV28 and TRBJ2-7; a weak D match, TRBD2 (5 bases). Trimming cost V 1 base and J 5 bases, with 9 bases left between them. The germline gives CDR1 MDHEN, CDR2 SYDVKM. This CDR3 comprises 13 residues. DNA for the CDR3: TGTGCCAGCAGTTTATCTATGGAGGACGAGCAGTACTTC. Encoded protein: CASSLSMEDEQYF. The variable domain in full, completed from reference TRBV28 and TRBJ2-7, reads DVKVTQSSRYLVKRTGEKVFLECVQDMDHENMFWYRQDPGLGLRLIYFSYDVKMKEKGDIPEGYSVSREKKERFSLILESASTNQTSMYLCASSLSMEDEQYFGPGTRLTVT.

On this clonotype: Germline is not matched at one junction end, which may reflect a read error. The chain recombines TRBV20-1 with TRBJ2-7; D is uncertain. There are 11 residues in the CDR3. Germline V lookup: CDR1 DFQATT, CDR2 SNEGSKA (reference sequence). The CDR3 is CSARGIYEQYF. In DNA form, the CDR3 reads TGCAGTGCCAGAGGTATCTACGAGCAGTACTTC.

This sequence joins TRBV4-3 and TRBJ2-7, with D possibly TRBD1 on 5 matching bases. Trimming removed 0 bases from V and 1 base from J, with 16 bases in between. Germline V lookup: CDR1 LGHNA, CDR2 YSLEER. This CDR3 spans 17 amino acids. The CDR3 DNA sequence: TGCGCCAGCAGCCAAGATTGGGGCTACACGGAATCCTACGAGCAGTACTTC. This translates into CASSQDWGYTESYEQYF.

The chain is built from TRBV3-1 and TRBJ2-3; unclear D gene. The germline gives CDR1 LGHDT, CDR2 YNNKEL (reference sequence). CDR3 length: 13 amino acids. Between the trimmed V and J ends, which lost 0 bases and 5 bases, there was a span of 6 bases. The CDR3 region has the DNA TGTGCCAGCAGCCAAGATTATATAGATACGCAGTATTTT. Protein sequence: CASSQDYIDTQYF.

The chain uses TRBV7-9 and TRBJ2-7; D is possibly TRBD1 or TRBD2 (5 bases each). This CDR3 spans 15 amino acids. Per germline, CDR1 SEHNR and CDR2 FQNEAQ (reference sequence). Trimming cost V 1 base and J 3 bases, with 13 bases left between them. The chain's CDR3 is CASSLGSPGSYEQYF. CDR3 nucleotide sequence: TGTGCCAGCAGCTTAGGTTCCCCAGGGAGCTACGAGCAGTACTTC.

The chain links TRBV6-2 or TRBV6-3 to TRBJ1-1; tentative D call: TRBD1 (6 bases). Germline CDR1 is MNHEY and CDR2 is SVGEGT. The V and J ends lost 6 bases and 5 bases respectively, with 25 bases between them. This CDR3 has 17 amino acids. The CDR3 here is CASSSTPGGWEATEAFF. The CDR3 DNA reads TGTGCCAGCAGCTCCACCCCGGGGGGCTGGGAGGCGACTGAAGCTTTCTTT.

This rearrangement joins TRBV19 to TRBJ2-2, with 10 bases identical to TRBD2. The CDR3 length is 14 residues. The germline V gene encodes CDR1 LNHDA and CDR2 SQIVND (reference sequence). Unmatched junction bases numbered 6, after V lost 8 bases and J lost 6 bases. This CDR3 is CASSLAGASGELFF. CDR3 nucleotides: TGTGCCAGTTCCCTAGCGGGAGCTTCCGGGGAGCTGTTTTTT.

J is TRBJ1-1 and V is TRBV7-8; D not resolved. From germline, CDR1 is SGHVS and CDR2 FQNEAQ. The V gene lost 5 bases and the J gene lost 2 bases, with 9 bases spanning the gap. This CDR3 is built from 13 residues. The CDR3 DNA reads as TGTGCCAGCAGCCAGACACCTAACACTGAAGCTTTCTTT. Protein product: CASSQTPNTEAFF.

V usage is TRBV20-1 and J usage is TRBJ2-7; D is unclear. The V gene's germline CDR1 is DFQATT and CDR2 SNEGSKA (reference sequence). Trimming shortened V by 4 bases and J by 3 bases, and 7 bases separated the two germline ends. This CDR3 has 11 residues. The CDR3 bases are TGCAGTGCTAAGGACGGCTACGAGCAGTACTTC. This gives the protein CSAKDGYEQYF.

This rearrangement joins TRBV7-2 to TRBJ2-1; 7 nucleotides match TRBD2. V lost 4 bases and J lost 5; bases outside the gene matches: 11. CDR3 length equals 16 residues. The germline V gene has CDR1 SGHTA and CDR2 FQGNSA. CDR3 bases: TGTGCCAGCAGCTCCCCGGGCACTAGCGCCGACAATGAGCAGTTCTTC. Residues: CASSSPGTSADNEQFF.

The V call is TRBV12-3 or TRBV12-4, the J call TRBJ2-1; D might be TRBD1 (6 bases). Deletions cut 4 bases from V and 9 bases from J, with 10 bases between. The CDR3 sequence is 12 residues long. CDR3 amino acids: CASSSGTTEQFF. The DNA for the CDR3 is TGTGCCAGCAGTTCCGGGACAACTGAGCAGTTCTTC.

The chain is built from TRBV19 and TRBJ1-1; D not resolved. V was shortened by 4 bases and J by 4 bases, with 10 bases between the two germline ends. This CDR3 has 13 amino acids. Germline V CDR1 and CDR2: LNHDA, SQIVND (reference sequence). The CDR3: CASSTFDSTEAFF. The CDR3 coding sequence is TGTGCCAGTAGTACCTTCGATTCCACTGAAGCTTTCTTT.

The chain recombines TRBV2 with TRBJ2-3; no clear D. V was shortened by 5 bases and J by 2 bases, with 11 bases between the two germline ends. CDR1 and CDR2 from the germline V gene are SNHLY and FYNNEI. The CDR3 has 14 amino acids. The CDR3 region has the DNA TGTGCCAGCAGTTTCTTGCGATCCACAGATACGCAGTATTTT. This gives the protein CASSFLRSTDTQYF.

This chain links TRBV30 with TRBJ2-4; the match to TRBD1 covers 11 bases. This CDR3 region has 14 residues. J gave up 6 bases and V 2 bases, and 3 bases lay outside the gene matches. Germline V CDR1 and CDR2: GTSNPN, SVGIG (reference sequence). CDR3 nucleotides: TGTGCCTGGAGTTCCGGGACAGGGGGAAACATTCAGTACTTC. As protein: CAWSSGTGGNIQYF.